A single sample gave rise to the 4 T cell receptor beta chains below, sequenced in a study of cytomegalovirus exposure and HLA in healthy donors. Both 60 Vbeta primers and 13 Jbeta primers went into the PCR. The method was immunoSEQ multiplex PCR; TCRdb's version includes in-frame clones alone and lacks a portion of them. This sample has some 180,000 clones, with around a tenth found just once. The sequencing input was PBMCs. Receptor source: a woman under 40 in good health and CMV-seropositive.

The chain recombines TRBV9 with TRBJ2-3, with D hard to call. The CDR3 totals 16 residues. Germline assignment: CDR1 SGDLS and CDR2 YYNGEE. Trimming took off 0 bases at V and 1 base at J, with 12 bases between the two ends. The chain's CDR3 is CASSVAHQVGTDTQYF. CDR3 DNA sequence: TGTGCCAGCAGCGTAGCCCATCAGGTGGGCACAGATACGCAGTATTTT.

In its sample, this clone was seen a few times. This chain uses TRBV6-1 with TRBJ2-2, with 7 bases that match TRBD2. V was clipped by 6 bases and J by 0 bases; unmatched bases: 4. The CDR3 sequence is 15 residues long. The germline gives CDR1 MNHNS, CDR2 SASEGT. The CDR3 here is CASSRGGTNTGELFF. The CDR3 bases are TGTGCCAGCAGCCGCGGGGGAACGAACACCGGGGAGCTGTTTTTT.

The table lists this clone with a few counts. This chain joins TRBV13 and TRBJ2-5, with D perhaps TRBD1 (6 bases). Trimming pared 8 bases from V and 9 bases from J, leaving 22 bases between. Germline V gene data show CDR1 as PRHDT and CDR2 as FYEKMQ (reference sequence). CDR3 length: 14 residues. CDR3 region: CASGMQGSSRSQYF. The CDR3 region has the DNA TGTGCCAGCGGCATGCAGGGGTCCTCGCGGTCCCAGTACTTC.

This clone came up a few times. This chain uses TRBV7-6 with TRBJ2-1, with 8 bases fitting TRBD2. The length of the CDR3 is 16 residues. Germline V gene sequence: CDR1 SGHVS, CDR2 FNYEAQ. J gave up 7 bases and V 3 bases, and 11 bases lay outside the gene matches. This CDR3 reads CASSFVAGLHTNEQFF. CDR3 DNA sequence: TGTGCCAGCAGCTTTGTAGCGGGATTGCACACAAATGAGCAGTTCTTC. Complete variable domain (other parts from reference TRBV7-6 and TRBJ2-1): GAGVSQSPRYKVTKRGQDVALRCDPISGHVSLYWYRQALGQGPEFLTYFNYEAQQDKSGLPNDRFSAERPEGSISTLTIQRTEQRDSAMYRCASSFVAGLHTNEQFFGPGTRLTVL.